This T cell receptor (beta chain) derives from a study of cytomegalovirus exposure and HLA in healthy donors. Points from the study as a whole: A previous analysis found most TCR beta V segments productive roughly 87% or roughly 30% of the time.

CDR1 and CDR2 (germline): SGHAT, FQNNGV. This CDR3 has 12 amino acids. Primers: 60 Vbeta forward and 13 Jbeta reverse. Generated by immunoSEQ multiplex PCR, the TCRdb table keeps only in-frame clones and is missing some. The sample comprises around 90,000 clones, 85% of which are singletons, and 6.5% to 8.5% rests with the top ten. This clone was counted a few times. Its antigen remains unknown. The junction does not match germline at one end; this may be a read error. The source of this sequence is a man aged 40-49 years in good health and CMV-seropositive. V gene TRBV11-2 combines with J gene TRBJ2-2; D unresolved. Input material: PBMCs. The CDR3 region has the DNA TGTGCCAGCAGCCTAGACCTCGGGGAGCTGTTTTTT. Its translation is CASSLDLGELFF.